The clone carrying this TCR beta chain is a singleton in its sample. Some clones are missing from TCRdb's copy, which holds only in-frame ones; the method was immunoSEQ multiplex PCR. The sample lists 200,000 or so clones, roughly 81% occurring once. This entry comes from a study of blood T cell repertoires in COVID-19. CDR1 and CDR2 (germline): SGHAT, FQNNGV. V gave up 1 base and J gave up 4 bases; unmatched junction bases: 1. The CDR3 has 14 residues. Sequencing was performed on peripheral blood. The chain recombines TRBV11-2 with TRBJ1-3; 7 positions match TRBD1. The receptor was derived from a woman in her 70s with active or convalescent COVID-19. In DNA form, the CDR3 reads TGTGCCAGCAGCTTAGGGACAGGCGGAAACACCATATATTTT. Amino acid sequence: CASSLGTGGNTIYF. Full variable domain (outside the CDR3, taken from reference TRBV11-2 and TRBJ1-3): EAGVAQSPRYKIIEKRQSVAFWCNPISGHATLYWYQQILGQGPKLLIQFQNNGVVDDSQLPKDRFSAERLKGVDSTLKIQPAKLEDSAVYLCASSLGTGGNTIYFGEGSWLTVV.